Below, 4 T cell receptor beta chains from the same sample are listed, as sequenced in a study of shared clonotypes between healthy human individuals. Naive-designated CD8 cells lacked CD45RO, were positively enriched for CCR7, and omitted terminally differentiated effector memory CD45RA+ cells. TCRdb keeps only in-frame clones here, not all; method: immunoSEQ multiplex PCR. The sample yields roughly 590,000 clones, roughly 95% seen once. Sequencing was performed on naive CD8+ T cells sorted from blood. The origin of the receptors is a woman in her 30s in good health.

Here the CDR3 DNA reads TGTGCCAGCAGCCCAACGAGGGACAGGGTCCCCAATGAGCAGTTCTTC. This sequence encodes CASSPTRDRVPNEQFF. The rearrangement uses TRBV9 and TRBJ2-1; TRBD1 matches 9 bases. Germline V gene lookup returns CDR1 SGDLS and CDR2 YYNGEE. V was clipped by 4 bases and J by 6 bases; unmatched bases: 11. The CDR3 has 16 residues.

The chain employs TRBV30 and TRBJ2-7, with a possible D match to TRBD1 (6 bases). Germline assignment: CDR1 GTSNPN and CDR2 SVGIG (reference sequence). The length of the CDR3 is 13 residues. Trimming took off 5 bases at V and 3 bases at J, with 14 bases between the two ends. The CDR3 sequence: CAWDLSRGYEQYF. The CDR3 nucleotides read TGTGCCTGGGACCTTTCCAGGGGCTACGAGCAGTACTTC.

This chain links TRBV11-2 with TRBJ1-2; D uncertain. Germline-derived CDR1 and CDR2 are SGHAT and FQNNGV. V lost 4 bases and J 5 bases, leaving 8 bases between the germline ends. There are 12 residues in the CDR3. In DNA form, the CDR3 reads TGTGCCAGCAGCTCCGTTTTTTATGGCTACACCTTC. This codes for CASSSVFYGYTF.

CDR3 amino acids: CASSFGQGLAGQYF. The CDR3 DNA sequence: TGTGCCAGCAGCTTTGGTCAGGGCCTGGCCGGGCAGTACTTC. This chain connects TRBV5-6 to TRBJ2-7; TRBD1 is a possible D gene (5 bases). Trimming pared 2 bases from V and 9 bases from J, leaving 18 bases between. The germline gives CDR1 SGHDT, CDR2 YYEEEE. The CDR3 length is 14 residues.